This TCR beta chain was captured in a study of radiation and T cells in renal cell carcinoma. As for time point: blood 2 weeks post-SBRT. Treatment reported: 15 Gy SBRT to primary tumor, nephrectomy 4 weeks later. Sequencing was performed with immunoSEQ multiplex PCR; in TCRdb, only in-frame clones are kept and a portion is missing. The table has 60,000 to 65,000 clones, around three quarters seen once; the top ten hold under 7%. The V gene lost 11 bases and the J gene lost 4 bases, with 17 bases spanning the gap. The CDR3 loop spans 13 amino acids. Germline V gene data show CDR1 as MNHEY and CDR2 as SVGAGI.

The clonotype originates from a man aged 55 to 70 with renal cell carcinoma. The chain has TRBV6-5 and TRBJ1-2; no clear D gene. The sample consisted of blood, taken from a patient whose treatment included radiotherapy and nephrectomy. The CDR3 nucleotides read TGTGCCGTTAAAAGGGCCTCGGGCTATGGCTACACCTTC. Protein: CAVKRASGYGYTF.